The 24 T cell receptor beta chains presented below share a single source sample, sequenced in a study of siplizumab effects on memory and regulatory T cells. The method was immunoSEQ multiplex PCR; TCRdb's version includes in-frame clones alone and lacks a portion of them. The repertoire holds 70,000 to 95,000 clones, 80% to 95% seen once, with 5.5% to 7.5% in the top ten. Sequencing input: CD8+ T cells sorted from blood. The receptor source for this set is a human donor in good health.

Notes on this clone: Within the sample, other DNA sequences also encode this same CDR3. In DNA form, the CDR3 reads TGTGCCAGCAGTTTGGGACAGTCCTACGAGCAGTACTTC. Protein sequence: CASSLGQSYEQYF. The chain carries TRBV27 and TRBJ2-7; TRBD1 aligns across 7 bases. CDR1 is MNHEY, CDR2 SMNVEV, per germline (reference sequence). V shed 3 bases and J 1 base; nucleotides not matched to a gene: 0. This CDR3 contains 13 residues.

This rearrangement joins TRBV19 to TRBJ2-1; 8 nucleotides line up with TRBD2. V dropped 1 base and J dropped 6; count of bases not matched to a gene: 5. The CDR3 is 15 amino acids. CDR1 LNHDA and CDR2 SQIVND come from the germline V gene (reference sequence). The CDR3 bases are TGTGCCAGTAGTATAGTTGCACTAGCGGTCAATGAGCAGTTCTTC. It codes for CASSIVALAVNEQFF.

V gene TRBV5-4 combines with J gene TRBJ2-1; 11 bases align to TRBD2. This CDR3 has 19 amino acids. Germline trimming cut 4 bases from V and 9 bases from J; bases unmatched to any gene: 21. The germline V gene encodes CDR1 SGHNT and CDR2 YYREEE (reference sequence). The chain's CDR3 is CASSPLTSGTVSAFGEQFF. The DNA for the CDR3 is TGTGCCAGCAGCCCGCTGACTAGCGGGACCGTTTCGGCGTTCGGTGAGCAGTTCTTC.

This chain links TRBV19 with TRBJ1-1, with 7 bases identical to TRBD1. Germline V gene sequence: CDR1 LNHDA, CDR2 SQIVND (reference sequence). Trimming removed 7 bases from V and 1 base from J; junction bases left unmatched: 6. This CDR3 has 14 amino acids. CDR3 nucleotides: TGTGCCAGTAAACATACAGGGGCGAACACTGAAGCTTTCTTT. This gives the protein CASKHTGANTEAFF.

The rearrangement joins TRBV5-8 to TRBJ1-6, with TRBD1 identical over 10 bases. The V and J ends lost 8 bases and 6 bases, in that order; junction bases with no gene match: 5. This CDR3 is built from 14 residues. The germline CDR1 and CDR2 sequences are SGHTS and YDEGEE. The CDR3 sequence is CASFRTGGNSPLHF. The CDR3 nucleotides read TGTGCCAGTTTTCGGACAGGGGGTAATTCACCCCTCCACTTT.

This chain links TRBV19 with TRBJ2-5; the match to TRBD1 covers 7 bases. This CDR3 is 16 amino acids long. V lost 4 bases and J lost 1; bases outside the gene matches: 9. CDR1 and CDR2 from the germline V gene are LNHDA and SQIVND (reference sequence). DNA of the CDR3: TGTGCCAGTAGTAATAGGACAGGCCACTTCCAAGAGACCCAGTACTTC. It translates to CASSNRTGHFQETQYF.

This clone was counted a single time. The chain links TRBV9 to TRBJ2-1, with D perhaps given as TRBD1 or TRBD2 (5 bases each). The V gene lost 2 bases and the J gene lost 8 bases, with 17 bases spanning the gap. This CDR3 region has 15 residues. The germline gives CDR1 SGDLS, CDR2 YYNGEE. The CDR3 here is CASSVGVGVGDEQFF. Written as DNA, the CDR3 is TGTGCCAGCAGCGTCGGCGTGGGGGTGGGCGATGAGCAGTTCTTC.

The genes are TRBV29-1 and TRBJ2-3; 9 nucleotides match TRBD2. Germline V gene data show CDR1 as SQVTM and CDR2 as ANQGSEA. This CDR3 region has 15 residues. V dropped 7 bases and J dropped 6; count of bases not matched to a gene: 14. This CDR3 reads CSATGTSLAFDTQYF. The CDR3 DNA reads TGCAGCGCTACGGGGACTAGCCTTGCCTTCGATACGCAGTATTTT.

This clone appeared once. V is TRBV9 and J is TRBJ1-5; D perhaps matches TRBD1 (5 bases). The V gene's germline CDR1 is SGDLS and CDR2 YYNGEE. V was shortened by 4 bases and J by 0 bases, with 11 bases between the two germline ends. The CDR3 has 15 residues. The CDR3 coding sequence is TGTGCCAGCAGCCCAGGGCCCTATAGCAATCAGCCCCAGCATTTT. It is translated as CASSPGPYSNQPQHF. Full variable domain (rest looked up from reference TRBV9 and TRBJ1-5): DSGVTQTPKHLITATGQRVTLRCSPRSGDLSVYWYQQSLDQGLQFLIQYYNGEERAKGNILERFSAQQFPDLHSELNLSSLELGDSALYFCASSPGPYSNQPQHFGDGTRLSIL.

This clone was detected only once. V usage is TRBV2 and J usage is TRBJ1-1, with D possibly TRBD1 on 5 matching bases. This CDR3 is built from 13 residues. Trimming cost V 7 bases and J 1 base, with 10 bases left between them. Germline V gene sequence: CDR1 SNHLY, CDR2 FYNNEI. The CDR3 spells CASTGQGNTEAFF. The CDR3 DNA reads as TGTGCCAGCACTGGCCAGGGGAACACTGAAGCTTTCTTT.

This clone showed up just a few times. This sample also contains other DNA sequences that code for the same CDR3. The chain carries TRBV5-6 and TRBJ1-1, with unresolved D. CDR1 is SGHDT and CDR2 is YYEEEE in the germline V gene. The germline V and J ends were trimmed by 0 bases and 4 bases, with 7 bases remaining between them. The CDR3 is made up of 13 amino acids. Written as DNA, the CDR3 is TGTGCCAGCAGCTTGGGCAGCCCCACTGAAGCTTTCTTT. Translation gives CASSLGSPTEAFF.

CDR3 nucleotides: TGTGCCAGCAGCCAAGAGACTAGCTTGGATACGCAGTATTTT. It is translated as CASSQETSLDTQYF. The chain joins TRBV14 to TRBJ2-3; 7 bases are a match to TRBD2. CDR3 length: 14 amino acids. After removal of 0 bases from V and 6 bases from J, the junction contained 3 bases not matched to a gene. Germline CDR1 and CDR2: SGHDN and FVKESK.

The sample holds many counts of this clone. The chain recombines TRBV2 with TRBJ2-2; no clear D gene. V dropped 1 base and J dropped 4 bases, with 16 bases sitting between them. The CDR3 has 17 residues. Per germline, CDR1 SNHLY and CDR2 FYNNEI. DNA for the CDR3: TGTGCCAGCAGTGAAGGAGCTACCCCTACCTTCACCGGGGAGCTGTTTTTT. Translation gives CASSEGATPTFTGELFF.

The chain joins TRBV30 to TRBJ1-2; D is unresolved. Per the germline V gene, CDR1 is GTSNPN and CDR2 is SVGIG (reference sequence). The ends were cut back, 5 bases at V and 4 bases at J, with 14 bases in the middle. This CDR3 region has 13 residues. CDR3 DNA: TGTGCCTGGGCCGTCGGGGTCGGCTATGGCTACACCTTC. This translates into CAWAVGVGYGYTF.

The gene calls are TRBV4-2 and TRBJ1-2; TRBD1 matches at 11 bases. The CDR3 has 15 residues. V gave up 4 bases and J gave up 7 bases; unmatched junction bases: 8. The germline V gene encodes CDR1 LGHNA and CDR2 YNFKEQ. CDR3 coding DNA: TGTGCCAGCAGCCTAACCGGACAGGGGGCCTTTGGCTACACCTTC. Protein product: CASSLTGQGAFGYTF.

The chain carries TRBV9 and TRBJ1-2; 9 bases map to TRBD1. Trimming removed 3 bases from V and 7 bases from J; junction bases left unmatched: 7. The CDR3 has 14 residues. In germline, CDR1 is SGDLS, CDR2 YYNGEE. The CDR3 protein is CASSAGTGSSGYTF. CDR3 in DNA: TGTGCCAGCAGCGCCGGGACAGGGTCTAGTGGCTACACCTTC.

The chain uses TRBV19 and TRBJ1-2, with 8 bases that match TRBD1. V was clipped by 8 bases and J by 7 bases; unmatched bases: 9. The CDR3 sequence is 13 residues long. CDR1 is LNHDA and CDR2 is SQIVND in the germline V gene (reference sequence). The CDR3 is CASGMDRVVGYTF. DNA for the CDR3: TGTGCCAGTGGGATGGACAGGGTTGTTGGCTACACCTTC.

This chain connects TRBV19 to TRBJ1-1; the D gene is possibly TRBD1 (6 bases). Trimming left V 4 bases short and J 0 bases short, with 12 bases between. Germline-derived CDR1 and CDR2 are LNHDA and SQIVND (reference sequence). The CDR3 covers 15 residues. CDR3 loop: CASSTGDGVNTEAFF. CDR3 nucleotide sequence: TGTGCCAGTAGTACAGGGGACGGAGTGAACACTGAAGCTTTCTTT.

V usage is TRBV7-9 and J usage is TRBJ2-1, with TRBD1 matching over 8 bases. Germline CDR1 and CDR2: SEHNR and FQNEAQ (reference sequence). V shed 5 bases and J 4 bases; nucleotides not matched to a gene: 13. This CDR3 contains 17 residues. The CDR3 here is CASSQDRGTFIYNEQFF. The CDR3 nucleotides read TGTGCCAGCAGCCAAGACAGGGGAACCTTTATATACAATGAGCAGTTCTTC.

This chain connects TRBV19 to TRBJ1-1; a weak D match, TRBD1 (5 bases). Germline V gene sequence: CDR1 LNHDA, CDR2 SQIVND (reference sequence). V dropped 1 base and J dropped 0 bases, with 9 bases sitting between them. This CDR3 is 15 amino acids long. This CDR3 reads CASSIGQGLNTEAFF. The CDR3 region has the DNA TGTGCCAGTAGTATAGGTCAGGGACTGAACACTGAAGCTTTCTTT.

This clone was observed once. The chain carries TRBV4-1 and TRBJ2-7; D may be TRBD2 (6 bases). The germline V gene has CDR1 MGHRA and CDR2 YSYEKL. CDR3 length: 13 amino acids. Trimming took off 1 base at V and 2 bases at J, with 6 bases between the two ends. The CDR3 sequence: CASSQGGAYEQYF. CDR3 sequence (DNA): TGCGCCAGCAGCCAAGGGGGGGCCTACGAGCAGTACTTC.

This chain links TRBV10-1 with TRBJ1-2, with 7 bases that match TRBD1. This CDR3 is built from 15 residues. Germline loops: CDR1 WNHNN, CDR2 SYGVQD (reference sequence). Trimming took 0 bases from V and 4 from J; bases not matched to a gene: 5. CDR3 residues: CASSESRDSPYGYTF. In DNA form, the CDR3 reads TGCGCCAGCAGTGAGTCCCGGGACAGTCCCTATGGCTACACCTTC.

The rearrangement links TRBV10-1 to TRBJ2-5, with 10 positions matching TRBD1. The CDR3 covers 16 residues. Trimming at V came to 3 bases and at J to 5 bases, leaving 9 bases not matched to a gene. The germline gives CDR1 WNHNN, CDR2 SYGVQD (reference sequence). CDR3 amino acids: CASSERVTGGWETQYF. The CDR3 DNA reads as TGCGCCAGCAGTGAACGGGTGACAGGGGGCTGGGAGACCCAGTACTTC.

V is TRBV7-9 and J is TRBJ2-7; 9 nucleotides match TRBD1. Germline V gene data show CDR1 as SEHNR and CDR2 as FQNEAQ (reference sequence). The CDR3 spans 14 residues. V lost 5 bases to trimming and J lost 6 bases; unmatched junction nucleotides: 8. The CDR3 DNA is TGTGCCAGCAGCGAAATCCGGGACAGGGCCGAGCAGTACTTC. It translates to CASSEIRDRAEQYF.